The 28 T cell receptor beta chains below come from one sample, sequenced in a study of beta chain features in type 1 diabetes. Since all of the isolated RNA was reverse transcribed, expressed TCRB transcripts were what got sequenced. Produced via immunoSEQ multiplex PCR; TCRdb's table is partial and in-frame only. The sample has almost 350,000 clones; roughly 8% are singletons. Sequences were obtained from central memory CD4+ T cells from blood. These receptors were obtained from a woman aged 18-29 years in good health.

This clone was counted many times. This sequence joins TRBV5-8 and TRBJ1-4; 7 bases align to TRBD1. The CDR3 extends over 18 amino acids. The germline V gene has CDR1 SGHTS and CDR2 YDEGEE. V was pared by 1 base and J by 0 bases, with 9 bases of the junction left unmatched. CDR3 nucleotide sequence: TGTGCCAGCAGCTTGATCTTGACCGGGACAGCAACTAATGAAAAACTGTTTTTT. The encoded protein is CASSLILTGTATNEKLFF.

The rearrangement links TRBV6-5 to TRBJ2-1, with D perhaps TRBD2 (5 bases). Between the trimmed V and J ends, which lost 6 bases and 2 bases, there was a span of 8 bases. Germline V gene lookup returns CDR1 MNHEY and CDR2 SVGAGI. The CDR3 covers 13 residues. The CDR3 sequence is CASRLGTYNEQFF. In nucleotides, the CDR3 is TGTGCCAGCAGGCTCGGGACCTACAATGAGCAGTTCTTC.

This clone was counted a few times. This CDR3 is also generated by other DNA sequences in the sample. The chain carries TRBV7-2 and TRBJ2-1, with unresolved D. The CDR3 is 13 amino acids. Deletions cut 2 bases from V and 4 bases from J, with 6 bases between. Germline loops: CDR1 SGHTA, CDR2 FQGNSA. This CDR3 is CASSLLGYNEQFF. The CDR3 nucleotides are TGTGCCAGCAGCTTACTTGGTTACAATGAGCAGTTCTTC.

V usage is TRBV5-1 and J usage is TRBJ2-2; no definite D call. V was clipped by 5 bases and J by 0 bases, with 8 bases between them. The germline V gene encodes CDR1 SGHRS and CDR2 YFSETQ. The CDR3 runs 14 residues. The DNA for the CDR3 is TGCGCCAGCAGGGAGATCGCGAACACCGGGGAGCTGTTTTTT. Translation gives CASREIANTGELFF.

There are a few counts of this clone. This chain connects TRBV5-1 to TRBJ2-1; D uncertain. The length of the CDR3 is 14 residues. The germline CDR1 and CDR2 sequences are SGHRS and YFSETQ. V lost 0 bases and J lost 4, with 8 bases in between. CDR3 protein: CASSLDPFYNEQFF. In nucleotides, the CDR3 is TGCGCCAGCAGCTTGGACCCCTTTTACAATGAGCAGTTCTTC. Combining the CDR3 with reference TRBV5-1 and TRBJ2-1 gives the whole variable domain KAGVTQTPRYLIKTRGQQVTLSCSPISGHRSVSWYQQTPGQGLQFLFEYFSETQRNKGNFPGRFSGRQFSNSRSEMNVSTLELGDSALYLCASSLDPFYNEQFFGPGTRLTVL.

The V call is TRBV2, the J call TRBJ2-5, with TRBD1 as a possible D gene (5 bases). The V gene's germline CDR1 is SNHLY and CDR2 FYNNEI. The CDR3 covers 14 residues. V lost 5 bases and J lost 1, with 11 bases in between. The CDR3 DNA sequence: TGTGCCAGCAGTCGCGACAGAGTCCAAGAGACCCAGTACTTC. Translation gives CASSRDRVQETQYF.

V usage is TRBV2 and J usage is TRBJ2-7; unclear D gene. V was shortened by 0 bases and J by 0 bases, with 3 bases between the two germline ends. Germline V gene data show CDR1 as SNHLY and CDR2 as FYNNEI. The CDR3 contains 13 residues. CDR3 in DNA: TGTGCCAGCAGTGAAGCCCCCTCCTACGAGCAGTACTTC. Its protein product is CASSEAPSYEQYF.

The table lists this clone with a few counts. The V gene is TRBV6-5, the J gene TRBJ2-1, with D uncertain. Germline V gene lookup returns CDR1 MNHEY and CDR2 SVGAGI. V was pared by 5 bases and J by 9 bases, with 8 bases between. The CDR3 has 11 amino acids. The CDR3 region is CASSADLEQFF. For the CDR3, the DNA is TGTGCCAGCAGTGCCGATCTTGAGCAGTTCTTC.

The chain employs TRBV18 and TRBJ2-5; possible D gene TRBD2, 5 bases. Trimming left V 4 bases short and J 0 bases short, with 6 bases between. This CDR3 has 13 residues. Germline lookup yields CDR1 KGHSH and CDR2 LQKENI. The CDR3 DNA is TGTGCCAGCTCACTGGGAGACCAAGAGACCCAGTACTTC. Protein: CASSLGDQETQYF.

This clone was detected many times. V is TRBV7-2 and J is TRBJ1-4; D is unresolved. Trimming removed 1 base from V and 7 bases from J, with 13 bases in between. Germline assignment: CDR1 SGHTA and CDR2 FQGNSA. The length of the CDR3 is 15 residues. CDR3 sequence: CASSLESISGEKLFF. CDR3 coding DNA: TGTGCCAGCAGCTTAGAGTCGATCTCGGGTGAAAAACTGTTTTTT.

This clone was seen a handful of times. This rearrangement joins TRBV27 to TRBJ2-5; D perhaps matches TRBD2 (6 bases). V lost 3 bases, J lost 4 bases, and 12 bases lay in between. Germline assignment: CDR1 MNHEY and CDR2 SMNVEV (reference sequence). The CDR3 has 14 residues. DNA for the CDR3: TGTGCCAGCAGTTTCCAGGGAGGTGGAGAGACCCAGTACTTC. This codes for CASSFQGGGETQYF.

This clone was counted a few times. The chain links TRBV27 to TRBJ1-5; D is unresolved. This CDR3 has 13 amino acids. The V gene's germline CDR1 is MNHEY and CDR2 SMNVEV (reference sequence). V lost 6 bases and J lost 3, with 9 bases in between. In DNA form, the CDR3 reads TGTGCCAGCAGACTATTACCCAATCAGCCCCAGCATTTT. Translation: CASRLLPNQPQHF.

The gene calls are TRBV5-6 and TRBJ2-6; D ambiguous. V lost 2 bases to trimming and J lost 1 base, with 13 bases between them. The germline V gene has CDR1 SGHDT and CDR2 YYEEEE. This CDR3 spans 17 amino acids. The CDR3 coding sequence is TGTGCCAGCAGCTTTATTCCTCAGGCTTCTGGGGCCAACGTCCTGACTTTC. It specifies CASSFIPQASGANVLTF.

The chain links TRBV19 to TRBJ1-1, with D possibly being TRBD1 (6 bases). The ends were cut back, 5 bases at V and 1 base at J, with 11 bases in the middle. The length of the CDR3 is 14 residues. Germline assignment: CDR1 LNHDA and CDR2 SQIVND (reference sequence). The CDR3 coding sequence is TGTGCCAGTAGTCCTTCGGACAGGAACACTGAAGCTTTCTTT. Translating it yields CASSPSDRNTEAFF.

This clone was recorded a few times. This sequence may be a read error, since a much larger clone differs from it by one base. This chain joins TRBV4-3 and TRBJ2-1; tentative D call: TRBD1 (5 bases). The V gene lost 1 base and the J gene lost 6 bases, with 10 bases spanning the gap. Germline lookup yields CDR1 LGHNA and CDR2 YSLEER. This CDR3 comprises 14 residues. CDR3 sequence (DNA): TGCGCCAGCAGCCAAGGGCAGGGTACCAATGAGCAGTTCTTC. Its protein is CASSQGQGTNEQFF.

J is TRBJ2-3 and V is TRBV28; D remains unclear. V was trimmed by 2 bases and J by 8 bases, leaving 8 bases between them. Germline V gives CDR1 MDHEN, CDR2 SYDVKM. The CDR3 totals 12 residues. This CDR3 is CASSLTIGTQYF. The CDR3 DNA is TGTGCCAGCAGTTTAACGATCGGTACGCAGTATTTT.

The genes are TRBV28 and TRBJ2-3, with TRBD2 matching 13 bases. Germline-derived CDR1 and CDR2 are MDHEN and SYDVKM. V was pared by 7 bases and J by 7 bases, with 8 bases of the junction left unmatched. There are 15 residues in the CDR3. CDR3 DNA sequence: TGTGCCAGCAAGGGAGGGGGACTAGCGGGGAATACGCAGTATTTT. This codes for CASKGGGLAGNTQYF.

The CDR3 loop reads CATSMSPFGGYNEQFF. In nucleotides, the CDR3 is TGTGCCACCAGCATGTCACCCTTTGGGGGCTACAATGAGCAGTTCTTC. This chain links TRBV15 with TRBJ2-1; D possibly uses TRBD1 or TRBD2 (5 bases each). This CDR3 spans 16 amino acids. The V gene's germline CDR1 is LNHNV and CDR2 YYDKDF (reference sequence). V was trimmed by 4 bases and J by 3 bases, leaving 16 bases between them.

This chain connects TRBV9 to TRBJ1-1; D is uncertain. Trimming shortened V by 2 bases and J by 1 base, and 6 bases separated the two germline ends. The CDR3 runs 13 residues. CDR1 is SGDLS, CDR2 YYNGEE, per germline. The CDR3 nucleotides read TGTGCCAGCAGCGTCTCACAGAACACTGAAGCTTTCTTT. Protein product: CASSVSQNTEAFF.

V usage is TRBV7-9 and J usage is TRBJ1-4, with D possibly being TRBD1 (5 bases). Germline CDR1 SEHNR, CDR2 FQNEAQ (reference sequence). The CDR3 spans 14 residues. Trimming took off 5 bases at V and 4 bases at J, with 11 bases between the two ends. This chain's CDR3 is CASSEGLGNEKLFF. CDR3 sequence (DNA): TGTGCCAGCAGCGAGGGGCTTGGTAATGAAAAACTGTTTTTT.

This clone has more than one count but fewer than ten. The chain couples TRBV9 to TRBJ2-1; D call uncertain. CDR3 length equals 15 residues. Deletions cut 6 bases from V and 9 bases from J, with 22 bases between. Germline CDR1 and CDR2: SGDLS and YYNGEE. CDR3 coding DNA: TGTGCCAGCACCCCAGGCAGTGGCGGCTACGGTGAGCAGTTCTTC. This translates into CASTPGSGGYGEQFF.

The V and J genes are TRBV13 and TRBJ2-7; 7 bases line up with TRBD2. CDR3 length: 15 amino acids. The germline V gene encodes CDR1 PRHDT and CDR2 FYEKMQ (reference sequence). V lost 2 bases to trimming and J lost 1 base; unmatched junction nucleotides: 5. CDR3 coding DNA: TGTGCCAGCAGCTTATCGGGCGGGGGTTCCTACGAGCAGTACTTC. Its translation is CASSLSGGGSYEQYF. Based on the CDR3 plus reference TRBV13 and TRBJ2-7, the full variable domain is AAGVIQSPRHLIKEKRETATLKCYPIPRHDTVYWYQQGPGQDPQFLISFYEKMQSDKGSIPDRFSAQQFSDYHSELNMSSLELGDSALYFCASSLSGGGSYEQYFGPGTRLTVT.

This clone appeared many times. V is TRBV4-3 and J is TRBJ2-1; 12 bases align to TRBD2. Germline CDR1 reads LGHNA; CDR2 reads YSLEER. J was trimmed by 4 bases and V by 5 bases; bases with no gene match: 9. The CDR3 covers 17 residues. CDR3 amino acids: CASSSRTSGTLYNEQFF. The CDR3 coding sequence is TGCGCCAGCAGCTCCCGGACTAGCGGGACCCTTTACAATGAGCAGTTCTTC.

This clone was seen repeatedly, ten times or more. The V call is TRBV9, the J call TRBJ1-4; 8 nucleotides align to TRBD1. CDR1 and CDR2 from the germline V gene are SGDLS and YYNGEE. The CDR3 is 13 residues long. V trimming: 3 bases; J trimming: 11 bases; junction bases outside the gene matches: 6. The CDR3 reads CASSGDRGEKLFF. The CDR3 coding sequence is TGTGCCAGCAGCGGCGACAGGGGAGAGAAACTGTTTTTT.

The chain employs TRBV4-3 and TRBJ2-3; 11 bases line up with TRBD2. This CDR3 contains 16 residues. Unmatched junction bases numbered 6, after V lost 2 bases and J lost 5 bases. Germline loops: CDR1 LGHNA, CDR2 YSLEER. The DNA for the CDR3 is TGCGCCAGCAGCCAATCACTAGCGGGAGTAGGAGATACGCAGTATTTT. This translates into CASSQSLAGVGDTQYF.

This clone was detected a few times. In nucleotides, the CDR3 is TGTGCCAGTCGTGACACGACCTACGAGCAGTACTTC. Residues: CASRDTTYEQYF. This rearrangement joins TRBV28 to TRBJ2-7, with D unresolved. The ends were cut back, 9 bases at V and 2 bases at J, with 11 bases in the middle. CDR1 is MDHEN and CDR2 is SYDVKM in the germline V gene. The CDR3 spans 12 residues.

This clone was observed a handful of times. The V gene is TRBV14, the J gene TRBJ2-7; no firm D call. Trimming stripped 4 bases from V and 0 bases from J, with 7 bases between. The CDR3 is 13 amino acids. CDR1 and CDR2 from the germline V gene are SGHDN and FVKESK. The CDR3 sequence is CASSPRSSYEQYF. CDR3 in DNA: TGTGCCAGCAGCCCTCGTAGCTCCTACGAGCAGTACTTC.

The chain is built from TRBV29-1 and TRBJ2-3; no firm D call. This CDR3 is 13 amino acids long. V lost 1 base and J lost 3, with 8 bases in between. Germline lookup yields CDR1 SQVTM and CDR2 ANQGSEA. The chain's CDR3 is CSVEGTATDTQYF. The CDR3 DNA is TGCAGCGTTGAAGGCACAGCTACAGATACGCAGTATTTT.